The clone carrying this TCR beta chain showed up just a few times. Its antigen is not identified. The sample is drawn from a study of response to subunit inactivated influenza vaccine. The study, taken as a whole, reports: The authors suggested that few new T cells are recruited per seasonal influenza vaccination.

TCRdb independently ran MiXCR on the RT-PCR reads; one entry per CDR3 protein. The sample lists more than 400,000 distinct CDR3 sequences; about 7.2% were seen once. The TCR originated in a man aged 50 to 69 who received an inactivated influenza vaccine. The sample was PBMCs from blood, taken roughly 24 months after vaccination.

CDR3 in amino acids: CASSVRGGVIDNEQFF. The CDR3 DNA reads TGTGCCAGCAGCGTCAGGGGGGGGGTGATAGACAATGAGCAGTTCTTC. The chain employs TRBV12-3 or TRBV12-4 and TRBJ2-1; either TRBD1 or TRBD2 may supply D (7 bases each). V shed 6 bases and J shed 5 bases, with 20 bases lying between them. The CDR3 consists of 16 residues.